Given below is one T cell receptor (beta chain) in context. Its antigen is not known. The sample is drawn from a study of cytomegalovirus exposure and HLA in healthy donors. Overall study findings and caveats: In vitro checks showed that three CMV-associated chains really do target CMV antigens. The study put roughly 160 TCR beta chains on its list as cytomegalovirus-associated.

The repertoire was sequenced with immunoSEQ multiplex PCR; TCRdb's copy has only in-frame clones and lacks some. Among 90,000 to 100,000 clones listed, 87% were seen once. The CDR3 loop spans 13 amino acids. Germline CDR1 KGHSH, CDR2 LQKENI. V was shortened by 3 bases and J by 5 bases, with 7 bases between the two germline ends. The gene calls are TRBV18 and TRBJ2-2; perhaps TRBD2 as D (5 bases). Sequenced sample: PBMCs. The source is a young woman in good health and CMV-seronegative. For the CDR3, the DNA is TGTGCCAGCTCACCCAGAGGGACCGGGGAGCTGTTTTTT. Residues: CASSPRGTGELFF.